What follows is one T cell receptor (beta chain) and its context. The target antigen is unknown. The source of the sample is a study of blood T cells in healthy people across ages. Study findings and constraints: More naive CD4+ cells and higher diversity were found in long-lived than in aged donors. Researchers said unsorted PBMCs prevented a conclusive naive versus antigen-experienced comparison.

Primed by a sample-barcoded 5' primer and a J-beta primer mix, a second PCR proceeded for about 7 to 12 cycles. TCRdb passed the 5' RACE reads through MiXCR, listing each CDR3 protein once. This sample has roughly 800,000 distinct CDR3 sequences; roughly 60% occur once, and the top ten carry around 20%. The origin of this receptor is a man aged 30 to 39 in good health. Sequencing used blood.

The CDR3 sequence is CASSVVREQETQYF. The CDR3 DNA is TGTGCCAGCAGTGTGGTGCGGGAACAAGAGACCCAGTACTTC. This rearrangement joins TRBV2 to TRBJ2-5; a possible D gene is TRBD2 (6 bases). V was trimmed by 4 bases and J by 2 bases, leaving 11 bases between them. Germline CDR1 is SNHLY and CDR2 is FYNNEI. The CDR3 runs to 14 residues.